The clone carrying this T cell receptor (beta chain) has a handful of counts. This sample stems from a study of patients and donors after allogeneic stem cell transplantation. The CDR3 spans 16 residues. Germline V CDR1 and CDR2: MGHRA, YSYEKL. V shed 8 bases, J shed 4 bases, and the junction held 8 bases outside the gene matches. From the RT-PCR reads, TCRdb called clonotypes with MiXCR, one entry per CDR3 protein. The sample lists 800,000 to 1,000,000 distinct CDR3 sequences; about a sixth were seen once. Sequencing input: blood, either unsorted or a sorted T cell fraction (not recorded which). The clonotype originates from a human donor who was either an allogeneic HSCT recipient or a stem cell or donor lymphocyte infusion donor (not recorded which). It is not recorded whose cells these are; they may come from a transplant donor. The chain uses TRBV4-1 and TRBJ1-4; 12 bases are a match to TRBD1. The CDR3 DNA sequence: TGCGCCAGCCGCCGGGACAGGGGGCTCAATAATGAAAAACTGTTTTTT. Its protein product is CASRRDRGLNNEKLFF.